A selection of T cell receptor beta chains follows, all from one sample in a study of beta chain features in type 1 diabetes. Produced via immunoSEQ multiplex PCR; TCRdb's table is partial and in-frame only. The sample gives hundreds of thousands of clones, around 15% of which show up once; approximately 0.02% is in the top ten. Material for sequencing was naive CD4+ T cells from blood. Receptors originate from a man aged 18 to 29 with type 1 diabetes. The conserved cysteine and the conserved F or W are not part of the CDR3 here. Fields, in order: CDR3 protein, V gene.

ASSRGRDEQF | TRBV14
ASSLDGRYQPQH | TRBV5-1
ASSSHMLDEKLF | TRBV6-5
ATQDRVNQETQY | TRBV19
ASSYRTGADEKLF | TRBV9
ASLTAWDEKLF | TRBV27
ASSFIAGQGYDTEAF | TRBV13
ASQRESGNQPQH | TRBV2
AIRVGGQLYEQY | TRBV10-3
ASSQQASNYGYT | TRBV23-1
ASRQQNTEAF | TRBV30
ASSLVVGSTDTQY | TRBV7-2
AWSPGQVNQPQH | TRBV30
ASSDGTSRGNEQF | TRBV6-1
ASSPSEPYGYT | TRBV5-1
AIMSSGSGYT | TRBV10-3
ASSLVGWAGELF | TRBV7-2
SVQTGALNTEAF | TRBV29-1
ASSQQWGVNSPLH | TRBV14
ATSRDRVLETQY | TRBV15
ASSLGRTIMNTEAF | TRBV5-1
ASRGTDYNSPLH | TRBV6-5
ASSSSRGGNTIY | TRBV7-2
ASSFWGAGDDYEQY | TRBV27
ASSLFNEGYGYT | TRBV5-4
ASSERTGVVYEQY | TRBV2
AWSPDVLYGYT | TRBV30
SALVMVNGPYNEQF | TRBV29-1
AWSPTGGPNEKLF | TRBV30